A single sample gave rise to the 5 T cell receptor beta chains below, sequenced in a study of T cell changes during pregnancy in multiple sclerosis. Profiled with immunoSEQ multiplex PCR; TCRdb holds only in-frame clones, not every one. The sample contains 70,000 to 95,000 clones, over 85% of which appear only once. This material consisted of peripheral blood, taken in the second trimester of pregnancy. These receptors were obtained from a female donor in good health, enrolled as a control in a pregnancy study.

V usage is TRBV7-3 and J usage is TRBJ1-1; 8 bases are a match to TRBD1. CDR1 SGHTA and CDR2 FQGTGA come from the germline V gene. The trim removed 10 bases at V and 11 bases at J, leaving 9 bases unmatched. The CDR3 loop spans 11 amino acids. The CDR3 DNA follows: TGTGCCACTCCCGGACAGGGTGGGGCTTTCTTT. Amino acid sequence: CATPGQGGAFF.

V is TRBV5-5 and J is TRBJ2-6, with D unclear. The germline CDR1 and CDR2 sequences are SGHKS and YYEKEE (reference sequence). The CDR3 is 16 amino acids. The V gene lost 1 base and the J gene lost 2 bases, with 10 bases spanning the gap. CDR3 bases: TGTGCCAGCAGCTTGACAGTAGTTGCTGGGGCCAACGTCCTGACTTTC. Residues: CASSLTVVAGANVLTF.

DNA of the CDR3: TGTGCCAGCAGCTTGTCCGGGGGGGATCAGCCCCAGCATTTT. Translated, it gives CASSLSGGDQPQHF. V is TRBV5-6 and J is TRBJ1-5; tentatively, D is TRBD1 (5 bases). Germline V gene lookup returns CDR1 SGHDT and CDR2 YYEEEE. V lost 1 base and J 5 bases, leaving 10 bases between the germline ends. The CDR3 runs 14 residues.

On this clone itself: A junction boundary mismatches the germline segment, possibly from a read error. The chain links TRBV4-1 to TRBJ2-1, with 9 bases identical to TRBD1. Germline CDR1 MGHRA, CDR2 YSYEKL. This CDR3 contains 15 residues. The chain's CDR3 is CASTQQGARSDEQFF. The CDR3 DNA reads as TGCGCCAGCACCCAACAGGGGGCGCGGTCCGATGAGCAGTTCTTC.

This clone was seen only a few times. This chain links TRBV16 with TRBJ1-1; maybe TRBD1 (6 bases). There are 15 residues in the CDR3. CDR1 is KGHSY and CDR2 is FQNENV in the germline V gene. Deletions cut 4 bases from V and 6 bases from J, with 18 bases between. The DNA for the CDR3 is TGTGCCAGCAGCCCAGCGGGGAGGTCAGGGGCTGAAGCTTTCTTT. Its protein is CASSPAGRSGAEAFF. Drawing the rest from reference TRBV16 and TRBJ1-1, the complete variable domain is GEEVAQTPKHLVRGEGQKAKLYCAPIKGHSYVFWYQQVLKNEFKFLISFQNENVFDETGMPKERFSAKCLPNSPCSLEIQATKLEDSAVYFCASSPAGRSGAEAFFGQGTRLTVV.